The next 2 T cell receptor beta chains were all read from a single sample in a study of T cells in Graves' hyperthyroidism and ophthalmopathy. Amplified TCR beta CDR3 regions derived from RNA transcripts. First-round RT-PCR of the TCR CDR3 relied on the HTBI primer set. MiXCR, applied by TCRdb to the multiplex PCR reads, yields one record per CDR3 protein. The sample yields some 720,000 distinct CDR3 sequences, around 15% seen once. The sequencing input was blood. The origin of the receptors is a man between 18 and 35 years old with Graves' hyperthyroidism.

The V call is TRBV27, the J call TRBJ2-2; D gene uncertain. Trimming took 7 bases from V and 7 from J, leaving 16 bases between them. CDR3 length: 14 residues. Germline V gene data show CDR1 as MNHEY and CDR2 as SMNVEV (reference sequence). In nucleotides, the CDR3 is TGTGCCAGCATGCAGAAGGGTCGGGTCGGGGAGCTGTTTTTT. This translates into CASMQKGRVGELFF.

This clonotype turned up a few times. CDR3 protein: CASSPTSTEQYF. For the CDR3, the DNA is TGTGCCAGCTCACCGACTAGCACCGAGCAGTACTTC. This chain joins TRBV18 and TRBJ2-7; TRBD2 aligns across 7 bases. The CDR3 totals 12 residues. The germline gives CDR1 KGHSH, CDR2 LQKENI. V lost 3 bases, J lost 6 bases, and 2 bases stayed unmatched.